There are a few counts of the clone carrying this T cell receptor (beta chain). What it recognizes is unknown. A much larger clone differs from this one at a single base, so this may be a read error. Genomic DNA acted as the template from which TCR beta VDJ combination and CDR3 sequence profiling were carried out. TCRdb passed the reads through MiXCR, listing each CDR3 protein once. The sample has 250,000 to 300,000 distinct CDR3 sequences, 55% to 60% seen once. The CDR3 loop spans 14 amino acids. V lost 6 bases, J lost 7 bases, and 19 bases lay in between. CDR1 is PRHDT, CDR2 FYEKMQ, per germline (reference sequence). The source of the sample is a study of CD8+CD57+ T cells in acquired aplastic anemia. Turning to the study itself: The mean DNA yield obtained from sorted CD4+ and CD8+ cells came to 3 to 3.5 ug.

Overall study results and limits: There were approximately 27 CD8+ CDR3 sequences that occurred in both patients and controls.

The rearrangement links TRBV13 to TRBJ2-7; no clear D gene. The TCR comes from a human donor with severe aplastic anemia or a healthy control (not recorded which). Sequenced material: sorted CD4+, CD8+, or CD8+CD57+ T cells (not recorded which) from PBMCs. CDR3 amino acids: CASSPPKRLGEQYF. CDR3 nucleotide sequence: TGTGCCAGCAGTCCACCAAAAAGGCTAGGGGAGCAGTACTTC. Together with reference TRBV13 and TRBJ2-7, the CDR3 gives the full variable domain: AAGVIQSPRHLIKEKRETATLKCYPIPRHDTVYWYQQGPGQDPQFLISFYEKMQSDKGSIPDRFSAQQFSDYHSELNMSSLELGDSALYFCASSPPKRLGEQYFGPGTRLTVT.